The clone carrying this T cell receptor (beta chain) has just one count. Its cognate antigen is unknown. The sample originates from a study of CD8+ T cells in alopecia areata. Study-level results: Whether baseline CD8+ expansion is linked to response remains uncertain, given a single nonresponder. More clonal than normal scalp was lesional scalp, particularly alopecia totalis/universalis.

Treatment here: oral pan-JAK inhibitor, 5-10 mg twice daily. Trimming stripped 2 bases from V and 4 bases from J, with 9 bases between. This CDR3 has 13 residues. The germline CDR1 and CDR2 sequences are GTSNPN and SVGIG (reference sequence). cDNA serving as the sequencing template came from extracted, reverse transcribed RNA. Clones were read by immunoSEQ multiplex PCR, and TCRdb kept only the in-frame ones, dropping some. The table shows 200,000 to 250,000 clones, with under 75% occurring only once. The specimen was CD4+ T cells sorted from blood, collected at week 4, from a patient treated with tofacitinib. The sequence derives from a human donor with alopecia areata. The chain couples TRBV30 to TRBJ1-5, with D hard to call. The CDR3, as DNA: TGTGCCTGGAGTACCAGCCGTAATCAGCCCCAGCATTTT. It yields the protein CAWSTSRNQPQHF.